The present T cell receptor beta chain was sequenced within a study of T cell responses to AZD1222 COVID-19 vaccine. The study, taken as a whole, reports: Spike-specific TCR depth and breadth grew after two AZD1222 doses.

CDR3 length equals 13 residues. Trimming took off 2 bases at V and 5 bases at J, with 6 bases between the two ends. As for this clone: Its antigen is currently unknown.

Profiling relied on immunoSEQ multiplex PCR, and the TCRdb table lists in-frame clones only, not all of them. The sample has under 200,000 clones, around 88% seen once. The input for sequencing was peripheral blood, taken 28 days after the second AZD1222 dose. The sequence derives from an adult who received the AZD1222 COVID-19 vaccine. The rearrangement joins TRBV12-3 or TRBV12-4 to TRBJ1-4; D remains ambiguous. The CDR3 DNA reads as TGTGCCAGCAGTTTATTACACAATGAAAAACTGTTTTTT. It yields the protein CASSLLHNEKLFF.